This T cell receptor (beta chain) stems from a study of radiotherapy plus CTLA-4 blockade in lung cancer. Trimming removed 7 bases at V and 0 bases at J, with 15 bases between. The CDR3 spans 14 residues. The germline V gene encodes CDR1 SQVTM and CDR2 ANQGSEA. Libraries were prepared by immunoSEQ multiplex PCR; TCRdb keeps only in-frame clonotypes and omits some of them. The sample has 60,000 or so clones, 77% seen once. This chain uses TRBV29-1 with TRBJ1-1; D is possibly TRBD1 (5 bases). Specimen: peripheral blood, collected from a patient treated with radiotherapy plus ipilimumab. The clonotype comes from a human donor with non-small cell lung cancer who had a partial response to radiotherapy plus ipilimumab. This CDR3 is CSAVDTPLNTEAFF. CDR3 nucleotide sequence: TGCAGCGCCGTGGACACCCCATTGAACACTGAAGCTTTCTTT.